The T cell receptor beta chain under discussion was sequenced for a study of CD4 and CD8 cells across lung adenocarcinoma regions. TCRdb passed the PCR reads through MiXCR, listing each CDR3 protein once. Here the sample spans over 20,000 distinct CDR3 sequences, around half being singletons. The length of the CDR3 is 15 residues. The ends were cut back, 3 bases at V and 4 bases at J, with 12 bases in the middle. The germline V gene has CDR1 WNHNN and CDR2 SYGVQD (reference sequence). This rearrangement joins TRBV10-1 to TRBJ2-2; D not certain. This clonotype was sampled from a female donor with lung adenocarcinoma. The CD4 and CD8 labels of this study may be unreliable. Sequencing was carried out using CD8+ T cells from the center of a lung tumor. CDR3 sequence: CASSDWSIGTGELFF. In nucleotides, the CDR3 is TGCGCCAGCAGTGACTGGTCCATAGGCACCGGGGAGCTGTTTTTT.